These T cell receptor beta chains were read from a single sample in a study of shared clonotypes between healthy human individuals. The table came from immunoSEQ multiplex PCR; TCRdb's copy has only in-frame clones and leaves some out. The sample lists fewer than 3 million clones; 80% to 95% were seen once. The specimen was naive CD4+ T cells from PBMCs. These receptors originate from a man aged 18 to 29 in good health. Some clones in this sample may be carry-over from other donors' samples. Each CDR3 is given with its conserved first and last residue. Fields, in order: CDR3 protein, D gene, V gene. D genes are given only for firm matches.

cdr3_aa: CATQGDGYEGYTF
d_call: TRBD1
v_call: TRBV19

cdr3_aa: CASSLVYVGQASEELFF
d_call: -
v_call: TRBV5-1

cdr3_aa: CASSLASGRDTGELFF
d_call: TRBD2
v_call: TRBV5-4

cdr3_aa: CASSFAPVLGQPQHF
d_call: -
v_call: TRBV7-2

cdr3_aa: CATSSRVAQGANQPQHF
d_call: -
v_call: TRBV15

cdr3_aa: CASSPFDSPGELFF
d_call: -
v_call: TRBV18

cdr3_aa: CSVAALSAHTEAFF
d_call: -
v_call: TRBV29-1

cdr3_aa: CASSPGTGPIYGYTF
d_call: TRBD1
v_call: TRBV27

cdr3_aa: CASSYGQGGEQYF
d_call: -
v_call: TRBV6-5

cdr3_aa: CASSLVGRRTDTQYF
d_call: -
v_call: TRBV7-6

cdr3_aa: CSNKRGTEAFF
d_call: -
v_call: TRBV20-1